A selection of T cell receptor beta chains follows, all from one sample in a study of cytomegalovirus exposure and HLA in healthy donors. Data came from immunoSEQ multiplex PCR; TCRdb stores just in-frame clones and leaves some out. This table holds around 150,000 clones, 80% found once. The sequenced sample was PBMCs. These receptors originate from a woman in her 40s in good health and CMV-seronegative. Each CDR3 is given with its conserved first and last residue. The D gene is left open where the match is weak. Size values are once, few and many counts, or a class for expanded clones, and some rows have none.

J: TRBJ2-3
size: .
length: 16
D: .
V: TRBV11-2
DNA: TGTGCCAGCAGCCTCACCGGGACTCCGGGGATGGATACGCAGTATTTT
CDR3: CASSLTGTPGMDTQYF

J: TRBJ2-1
size: .
length: 15
D: TRBD2
V: TRBV4-2
DNA: TGTGCCAGCAGCCAATTAGCGGGGGGTCCGGGAGAGCAGTTCTTC
CDR3: CASSQLAGGPGEQFF

J: TRBJ2-3
size: .
length: 18
D: TRBD2
V: TRBV4-3
DNA: TGCGCCAGCAGCCAAGGACCTCTAGCGGGGGGGGTCACAGATACGCAGTATTTT
CDR3: CASSQGPLAGGVTDTQYF

J: TRBJ2-1
size: .
length: 15
D: .
V: TRBV5-1
DNA: TGCGCCAGCAGCTTGGGGGGTACCGCGGGCAATGAGCAGTTCTTC
CDR3: CASSLGGTAGNEQFF

J: TRBJ2-1
size: .
length: 16
D: .
V: TRBV13
DNA: TGTGCCAGCAGCTTAGCCCTTCTGGACAGCGGCAATGAGCAGTTCTTC
CDR3: CASSLALLDSGNEQFF

J: TRBJ1-3
size: .
length: 16
D: TRBD1
V: TRBV19
DNA: TGTGCCAGTAGTACCTTCGGACAGGGTCCTGGAAACACCATATATTTT
CDR3: CASSTFGQGPGNTIYF

J: TRBJ1-4
size: .
length: 13
D: .
V: TRBV7-7
DNA: TGTGCTAGCAGCCAAGGGGAGGGTGATAAACTGTTTTTT
CDR3: CASSQGEGDKLFF

J: TRBJ2-7
size: .
length: 14
D: TRBD1
V: TRBV27
DNA: TGTGCCAGCAGTCTCAGGGGGCCCATCTACGAGCAGTACTTC
CDR3: CASSLRGPIYEQYF

J: TRBJ1-4
size: .
length: 15
D: .
V: TRBV4-1
DNA: TGCGCCAGCAGCCTTAACAGGGCGACTAATGAAAAACTGTTTTTT
CDR3: CASSLNRATNEKLFF

J: TRBJ2-1
size: .
length: 15
D: TRBD2
V: TRBV5-6
DNA: TGTGCCAGCAGCCCGGGACTAGCGGGTCTCAATGAGCAGTTCTTC
CDR3: CASSPGLAGLNEQFF

J: TRBJ2-2
size: .
length: 16
D: TRBD2
V: TRBV6-4
DNA: TGTGCCAGCAGTCAAACTACTAGCGGGGTCACCGGGGAGCTGTTTTTT
CDR3: CASSQTTSGVTGELFF

J: TRBJ1-1
size: .
length: 13
D: TRBD1
V: TRBV19
DNA: TGTGCCAGTAGTGCTTCGGACAGGATAAGTGCTTTCTTT
CDR3: CASSASDRISAFF

J: TRBJ2-5
size: .
length: 15
D: TRBD2
V: TRBV5-6
DNA: TGTGCCAGCAGCTCGCCGGGACTAGATTTGGAGACCCAGTACTTC
CDR3: CASSSPGLDLETQYF

J: TRBJ2-5
size: .
length: 15
D: TRBD2
V: TRBV7-9
DNA: TGTGCCAGCAGCTCGACAGTAGCGGGCCTGGAGACCCAGTACTTC
CDR3: CASSSTVAGLETQYF

J: TRBJ1-5
size: .
length: 14
D: TRBD1
V: TRBV5-6
DNA: TGTGCCAGCAGCTTTAACAGGGGCGATCAGCCCCAGCATTTT
CDR3: CASSFNRGDQPQHF

J: TRBJ2-7
size: .
length: 12
D: .
V: TRBV4-2
DNA: TGTGCCAGCAGCGGACAGTCCTACGAGCAGTACTTC
CDR3: CASSGQSYEQYF

J: TRBJ2-6
size: few
length: 17
D: TRBD1
V: TRBV29-1
DNA: TGCAGCGTTGCACAGGGGGCGCAGCGGTCTGGGGCCAACGTCCTGACTTTC
CDR3: CSVAQGAQRSGANVLTF

J: TRBJ2-7
size: few
length: 14
D: TRBD1
V: TRBV7-9
DNA: TGTTCCAGCAGCCCCGGACAGGCCCCCCGAGAGCAGTACTTC
CDR3: CSSSPGQAPREQYF

J: TRBJ2-2
size: .
length: 15
D: TRBD2
V: TRBV4-2
DNA: TGTGCCAGCAGCCAAGGACTAGCGGACACCGGGGAGCTGTTTTTT
CDR3: CASSQGLADTGELFF

J: TRBJ2-5
size: .
length: 15
D: TRBD2
V: TRBV7-7
DNA: TGTGCCAGCAGCTTAGCGTCATTAGCGGGAGAGACCCAGTACTTC
CDR3: CASSLASLAGETQYF

J: TRBJ2-3
size: .
length: 13
D: .
V: TRBV28
DNA: TGTGCCAGCAGTCCCCCGAGCACAGATACGCAGTATTTT
CDR3: CASSPPSTDTQYF

J: TRBJ2-7
size: few
length: 14
D: .
V: TRBV27
DNA: TGTGCCAGCAGTGTAACGGGACACCTTTACGAGCAGTACTTC
CDR3: CASSVTGHLYEQYF

J: TRBJ2-7
size: .
length: 14
D: .
V: TRBV27
DNA: TGTGCCAGCAGTTTAAGAGAGGCATCCTACGAGCAGTACTTC
CDR3: CASSLREASYEQYF

J: TRBJ1-1
size: .
length: 15
D: TRBD1
V: TRBV4-3
DNA: TGCGCCAGCAGCCAGGCAGGGGGTTTGAACACTGAAGCTTTCTTT
CDR3: CASSQAGGLNTEAFF

J: TRBJ2-3
size: .
length: 16
D: TRBD1
V: TRBV7-6
DNA: TGTGCCAGCGCCCCCACCGGGACAGGGAATAGAGATACGCAGTATTTT
CDR3: CASAPTGTGNRDTQYF

J: TRBJ2-7
size: few
length: 15
D: TRBD2
V: TRBV5-1
DNA: TGCGCCAGCAGCTGGACTAGCGGAAGCTCCTACGAGCAGTACTTC
CDR3: CASSWTSGSSYEQYF

J: TRBJ2-7
size: many
length: 16
D: TRBD1
V: TRBV2
DNA: TGTGCCAGCAGTGCGGGGTGGTTGGACAGGGGGAACGAGCAGTACTTC
CDR3: CASSAGWLDRGNEQYF

J: TRBJ2-5
size: .
length: 13
D: .
V: TRBV7-9
DNA: TGTGCCAGCAGCGGCCGAGGAGGGGAGACCCAGTACTTC
CDR3: CASSGRGGETQYF

J: TRBJ2-3
size: .
length: 14
D: .
V: TRBV7-9
DNA: TGTGCCAGCAGCTCCGGGTACGCCGGCGATACGCAGTATTTT
CDR3: CASSSGYAGDTQYF

J: TRBJ1-1
size: .
length: 14
D: .
V: TRBV5-4
DNA: TGTGCCAGCACCCAGGGCGTTAGGAACACTGAAGCTTTCTTT
CDR3: CASTQGVRNTEAFF

J: TRBJ2-1
size: .
length: 16
D: TRBD2
V: TRBV7-8
DNA: TGTGCCAGCAGCCCTCCTAGGGCGGGGGGCGGCAATGAGCAGTTCTTC
CDR3: CASSPPRAGGGNEQFF

J: TRBJ2-3
size: .
length: 17
D: .
V: TRBV4-3
DNA: TGCGCCAGCAGCCAGCGGGCGGTAAGGGAAAGCACAGATACGCAGTATTTT
CDR3: CASSQRAVRESTDTQYF

J: TRBJ1-6
size: .
length: 15
D: TRBD1
V: TRBV9
DNA: TGTGCCAGCAGCGCGTCCGGGACAGTAAATTCACCCCTCCACTTT
CDR3: CASSASGTVNSPLHF

J: TRBJ2-1
size: .
length: 15
D: .
V: TRBV19
DNA: TGTGCCAGTAGCCCTATCCGCGGGTCCTACAATGAGCAGTTCTTC
CDR3: CASSPIRGSYNEQFF

J: TRBJ2-7
size: few
length: 17
D: TRBD2
V: TRBV28
DNA: TGTGCCAGCAGCCTAAGGGGGACTAGCGGAGCCCGTGAGGAGCAGTACTTC
CDR3: CASSLRGTSGAREEQYF

J: TRBJ1-4
size: .
length: 12
D: .
V: TRBV30
DNA: TGTGCCTGGAGTGTGCGGAATGAAAAACTGTTTTTT
CDR3: CAWSVRNEKLFF

J: TRBJ2-4
size: few
length: 15
D: .
V: TRBV4-1
DNA: TGCGCCAGCAGCCAAGACCTTGAGGCAGTGGGCATTCAGTACTTC
CDR3: CASSQDLEAVGIQYF

J: TRBJ1-1
size: few
length: 14
D: TRBD1
V: TRBV19
DNA: TGTGCCAAGCCGGGACAGGGGGCAAGTACTGAAGCTTTCTTT
CDR3: CAKPGQGASTEAFF

J: TRBJ1-1
size: .
length: 16
D: .
V: TRBV7-9
DNA: TGTGCCAGCAGGCAAAAGGTAGGGGAAAGGAACACTGAAGCTTTCTTT
CDR3: CASRQKVGERNTEAFF

J: TRBJ2-3
size: .
length: 13
D: .
V: TRBV5-1
DNA: TGCGCCAGCAGCTTGGGGGAGTATAGTACGCAGTATTTT
CDR3: CASSLGEYSTQYF

J: TRBJ1-5
size: .
length: 17
D: .
V: TRBV7-8
DNA: TGTGCCAGCAGCTTAAGCCACGGCAGGGTAGGCAATCAGCCCCAGCATTTT
CDR3: CASSLSHGRVGNQPQHF

J: TRBJ2-7
size: .
length: 15
D: .
V: TRBV12-5
DNA: TGTGCTAGTGGTTTGGAGGGAGGGGGATCCTACGAGCAGTACTTC
CDR3: CASGLEGGGSYEQYF